These 9 T cell receptor beta chains share one sample of origin, sequenced in a study of shared clonotypes between healthy human individuals. Sequencing was performed with immunoSEQ multiplex PCR; in TCRdb, only in-frame clones are kept and a portion is missing. The data show about 680,000 clones, about 74% seen once. The sample comprised memory CD4+ T cells sorted from blood. Subset given: CD45RA-negative fraction. Source of these receptors: a woman younger than 45 in good health.

This clone was counted a single time. This sequence joins TRBV9 and TRBJ1-3, with D hard to call. The CDR3 has 14 amino acids. Germline-derived CDR1 and CDR2 are SGDLS and YYNGEE. The V gene lost 2 bases and the J gene lost 0 bases, with 6 bases spanning the gap. The CDR3 region is CASSVAISGNTIYF. The CDR3 nucleotides are TGTGCCAGCAGCGTCGCAATCTCTGGAAACACCATATATTTT.

This chain connects TRBV7-8 to TRBJ2-2; D is undetermined. The V end lost 5 bases, the J end lost 1 base, and 14 bases lay between the germline ends. The CDR3 runs 16 residues. The germline V gene encodes CDR1 SGHVS and CDR2 FQNEAQ. CDR3: CASSPRRLGNTGELFF. CDR3 sequence (DNA): TGTGCCAGCAGCCCCCGGCGACTGGGGAACACCGGGGAGCTGTTTTTT. Supplemented by reference TRBV7-8 and TRBJ2-2, the full variable domain reads GAGVSQSPRYKVAKRGQDVALRCDPISGHVSLFWYQQALGQGPEFLTYFQNEAQLDKSGLPSDRFFAERPEGSVSTLKIQRTQQEDSAVYLCASSPRRLGNTGELFFGEGSRLTVL.

This sequence joins TRBV5-4 and TRBJ1-2; D not certain. The CDR3 has 13 amino acids. Trimming left V 0 bases short and J 5 bases short, with 8 bases between. Germline CDR1 reads SGHNT; CDR2 reads YYREEE (reference sequence). CDR3 protein: CASSLAGPYGYTF. Here the CDR3 DNA reads TGTGCCAGCAGCTTGGCCGGACCGTATGGCTACACCTTC.

J is TRBJ1-1 and V is TRBV5-1; perhaps TRBD1 as D (6 bases). CDR1 and CDR2 from the germline V gene are SGHRS and YFSETQ. Trimming pared 1 base from V and 8 bases from J, leaving 12 bases between. The CDR3 consists of 13 residues. The CDR3 DNA reads as TGCGCCAGCAGCTTGTGGGTCGGGGGCGAAGCTTTCTTT. Its translation: CASSLWVGGEAFF.

V usage is TRBV5-1 and J usage is TRBJ2-2; D perhaps matches TRBD1 (5 bases). V lost 3 bases to trimming and J lost 2 bases, with 8 bases between them. Germline V gene data show CDR1 as SGHRS and CDR2 as YFSETQ. CDR3 length equals 14 residues. Here the CDR3 reads CASSWGGNTGELFF. The CDR3 DNA is TGCGCCAGCAGCTGGGGCGGAAACACCGGGGAGCTGTTTTTT.

The chain links TRBV28 to TRBJ1-4, with a possible D match to TRBD1 (5 bases). This CDR3 has 14 residues. Germline V gene sequence: CDR1 MDHEN, CDR2 SYDVKM. V was cut by 7 bases and J by 2 bases, with 11 bases left in between. In DNA form, the CDR3 reads TGTGCCAGCACCCTCGGGGGGACTAATGAAAAACTGTTTTTT. Protein sequence: CASTLGGTNEKLFF. Full variable domain (rest looked up from reference TRBV28 and TRBJ1-4): DVKVTQSSRYLVKRTGEKVFLECVQDMDHENMFWYRQDPGLGLRLIYFSYDVKMKEKGDIPEGYSVSREKKERFSLILESASTNQTSMYLCASTLGGTNEKLFFGSGTQLSVL.

In this sample, this clone turned up a few times. V is TRBV5-4 and J is TRBJ2-4; D may correspond to TRBD1 or TRBD2 (6 bases each). Germline values: CDR1 SGHNT, CDR2 YYREEE (reference sequence). CDR3 size: 17 residues. V lost 4 bases, J lost 3 bases, and 20 bases lay in between. This CDR3 reads CASSHGQEEGGKNIQYF. Written as DNA, the CDR3 is TGTGCCAGCAGCCATGGCCAGGAGGAGGGGGGCAAAAACATTCAGTACTTC.

This clone was seen just once. The chain joins TRBV4-2 to TRBJ2-7; 10 positions match TRBD2. The V segment lost 0 bases and the J segment 5 bases; nucleotides outside the gene matches: 7. Germline CDR1 and CDR2: LGHNA and YNFKEQ. This CDR3 has 16 amino acids. CDR3 DNA sequence: TGTGCCAGCAGCCAAGATCCGTCTAGCGGGAGCAACGAGCAGTACTTC. Protein: CASSQDPSSGSNEQYF.

J is TRBJ1-5 and V is TRBV6-1, with a weak D call TRBD1 (6 bases). Germline assignment: CDR1 MNHNS and CDR2 SASEGT. The CDR3 contains 13 residues. The V end was cut by 6 bases, the J end by 6 bases, with 12 bases between. CDR3 sequence (DNA): TGTGCCAGCAGGATGGGGGCCAGTCAGCCCCAGCATTTT. Translation: CASRMGASQPQHF.